The T cell receptor (beta chain) under discussion was sequenced for a study of shared clonotypes between healthy human individuals (dated by TCRdb to between 2020 and 2021). In terms of the full investigation: The cohort comprised two women and a few men aged 18 to 49 years. For each donor, CD4 naive and CD4 memory were each run on three plates, CD8 naive on two plates, and CD8 memory on one plate. To estimate repertoire size and how much clonotype sharing occurs between individuals, the study deeply sequenced the blood TCR repertoires of five healthy adults. Different laboratories and diverse techniques were used to prepare libraries and sequence TCR repertoires, to increase sequencing depth and limit assay-specific biases. Each donor's leukapheresis produced roughly between about 0.8 and 10 billion PBMCs.

Donors were healthy HIV-negative adults with no recently reported acute infections or vaccinations. Every donor was a Caucasian adult residing in Nashville, Tennessee, USA. CD4+ T cells were enriched through magnetic negative selection, after which naive cells were positively selected on CD45RA and the remaining negative fraction served as the memory subset. After blood collection by leukapheresis, PBMCs were isolated using Ficoll-Histopaque density gradient centrifugation and then cryopreserved in the vapor phase of liquid nitrogen. Purity and quantity of every magnetically sorted T cell population were checked by analytical flow cytometry. Genomic DNA was isolated from each sorted fraction and quantified by UV absorbance on a Nanodrop 2000c. Using the deep immunoSEQ assay, multiplex PCR amplified TCR CDR3 regions from genomic DNA. Extracted genomic DNA from each cell subset was distributed evenly across all wells of several immunoSEQ 96-well plates, and each plate was treated as a replicate. For sorted subsets, around 200 ng genomic DNA, equal to tens of thousands of T cell genomes, was loaded into each replicate PCR. Purified libraries were measured with a Qubit 3.0 fluorometer, size-checked on a Bioanalyzer 2100, and measured again with the KAPA Library Quantification kit. Each immunoSEQ 96-well plate was sequenced on its own single-read 150-cycle Illumina NextSeq 550 flow cell. On the authors' methods: Because the immunoSEQ output included only junctional sequences and no quality scores, the filtering could not be the same as the filtering used for full-length reads. Sequences were annotated with PyIR, a Python wrapper for IgBLAST v1.9, using IMGT germline references to assign V/J genes and CDR3. Reads were filtered out if the reads had weak V/J assignments (E-value above 1e-6), no CDR3, stop codons, out-of-frame junctions, or ambiguous translated residues. V3J clonotypes were defined as sequences sharing an identical inferred V gene, J gene, and CDR3 amino acid sequence. Percentage overlap between repertoires was calculated by dividing the number of shared unique clonotypes by the size of the smaller repertoire. RTK rarefaction, the Chao1 estimator, and Recon v2.1 estimates of unobserved clonotypes were used to assess repertoire richness. OLGA was used to compute generation probabilities for all TCRbeta clonotypes that the gDNA method yielded from several donors. Drawn from immuneACCESS, this table holds only the in-frame rearrangements with V and J called that TCRdb kept. Clones are partly lost; checked studies trace under half to an unresolved V gene and leave the rest unexplained. For V, J and clone size, that table is used; D and trimming come from the DNA. The sample table holds 2,100,000 or so clones, of which approximately 94% were seen once. 0.13% of the sample goes to the ten largest clones.

Remarks on this clone: Its antigen has not been determined. Within one base of it there is no much larger clone, and no base qualities were kept.

Study-wide findings and limitations: Sampling was limited to blood, and TCR repertoires in tissue likely differ from TCR repertoires in blood. Because the study included a small number of donors, the genetic and exposure-history diversity represented was limited. Compared with non-shared clonotypes, the clonotypes found in all four sorted-subset donors had higher generation probabilities. Based on pairwise subsampling, the degree of clonotype sharing among donors was expected to be affected by sequencing depth. Across a handful of donors, roughly 5% of naive CD4, roughly 3.3% of naive CD8, under 2.5% of memory CD4, and roughly 0.41% of memory CD8 clonotypes were shared. Rarefaction of sorted-subset datasets indicated incomplete sequencing despite the large sequencing depth. Estimated clonotype richness was generally larger for naive than for memory subsets.

Inclusive of the bounding cysteine and phenylalanine, the CDR3 is 14 residues long. Only the CDR3 portion is preserved as DNA: 42 bases, with reading frame beginning at the first base. V loses 3 bases, J loses 3 bases, and the germline ends lie 9 bases apart. CDR1 and CDR2 are drawn from the germline V gene (reference sequence): MNHEY, SMNVEV. The sequence is built from TRBV27 and TRBJ1-5; no D gene can be assigned with confidence. Sequencing was done on a sample of naive CD4+ T cells sorted from blood. According to the study, the label for this sample's cell subset or site signals: CD45RA+ positively selected. This clonotype was obtained from a man in his late teens or twenties in good health. The encoded CDR3 is CASSLGRINQPQHF. DNA sequence: TGTGCCAGCAGTTTGGGCAGGATCAATCAGCCCCAGCATTTT.